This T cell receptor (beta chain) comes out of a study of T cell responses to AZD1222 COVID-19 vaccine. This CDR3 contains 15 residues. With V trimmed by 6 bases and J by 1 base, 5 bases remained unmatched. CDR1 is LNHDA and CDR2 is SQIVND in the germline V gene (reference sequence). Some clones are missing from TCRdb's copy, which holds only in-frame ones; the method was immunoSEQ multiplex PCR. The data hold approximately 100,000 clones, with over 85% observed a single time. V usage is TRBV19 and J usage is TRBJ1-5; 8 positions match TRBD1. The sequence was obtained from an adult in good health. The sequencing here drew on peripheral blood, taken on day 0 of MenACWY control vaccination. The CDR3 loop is CASRTYRGSNQPQHF. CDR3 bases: TGTGCCAGTAGGACCTACAGGGGGAGCAATCAGCCCCAGCATTTT.